These 31 T cell receptor beta chains were sequenced from one sample in a study of T cell clonotyping in hematopoietic cell transplantation. This table comes from immunoSEQ multiplex PCR, and its TCRdb copy is limited to in-frame clones, with some not included. The sample carries around 6,300 clones, approximately 87% recorded once. The material was peripheral blood mononuclear cells, obtained 180 days after allogeneic stem cell transplant. The receptors stem from a female patient aged 50 to 60 who had an allogeneic stem cell transplant from an unrelated donor, so the T cells may come from the graft donor. Some clones in this sample may be carry-over from other donors' samples.

The V gene is TRBV20-1, the J gene TRBJ2-5; D is unresolved. The germline V gene encodes CDR1 DFQATT and CDR2 SNEGSKA (reference sequence). V was shortened by 5 bases and J by 2 bases, with 6 bases between the two germline ends. The CDR3 contains 11 residues. CDR3 DNA: TGCAGTGCTCGAGGACAAGAGACCCAGTACTTC. This sequence encodes CSARGQETQYF.

The chain joins TRBV15 to TRBJ2-5; D may be TRBD2 (6 bases). The germline V and J ends were trimmed by 0 bases and 3 bases, with 14 bases remaining between them. The CDR3 covers 16 residues. Germline CDR1 LNHNV, CDR2 YYDKDF (reference sequence). CDR3 residues: CATSRDRPGVKETQYF. The CDR3 DNA sequence: TGTGCCACCAGCAGAGATCGGCCGGGGGTAAAAGAGACCCAGTACTTC.

This clone was detected once. The chain has TRBV6-5 and TRBJ2-2; 8 bases fit TRBD1. CDR3 length: 15 amino acids. J gave up 4 bases and V 2 bases, and 3 bases lay outside the gene matches. The V gene's germline CDR1 is MNHEY and CDR2 SVGAGI. The chain's CDR3 is CASSYQGAPTGELFF. The CDR3 bases are TGTGCCAGCAGTTACCAGGGGGCGCCCACCGGGGAGCTGTTTTTT.

The gene calls are TRBV5-1 and TRBJ2-7; 9 bases line up with TRBD1. This CDR3 comprises 16 residues. Germline assignment: CDR1 SGHRS and CDR2 YFSETQ. The junction had 8 bases not matched to a gene; V was cut back by 3 bases and J by 1 base. The CDR3 loop reads CASSWRDRESSYEQYF. CDR3 bases: TGCGCCAGCAGCTGGAGGGACAGGGAGTCATCCTACGAGCAGTACTTC.

This clone turned up a few times. The chain combines TRBV19 with TRBJ1-1; D is unclear. Germline lookup yields CDR1 LNHDA and CDR2 SQIVND (reference sequence). The CDR3 contains 14 residues. The germline V and J ends were trimmed by 7 bases and 4 bases, with 16 bases remaining between them. The CDR3 region is CASTRGPGSTEAFF. The DNA of the CDR3 is TGTGCCAGTACCCGAGGCCCTGGGTCCACTGAAGCTTTCTTT. The full variable domain, with the rest looked up from reference TRBV19 and TRBJ1-1, is DGGITQSPKYLFRKEGQNVTLSCEQNLNHDAMYWYRQDPGQGLRLIYYSQIVNDFQKGDIAEGYSVSREKKESFPLTVTSAQKNPTAFYLCASTRGPGSTEAFFGQGTRLTVV.

The V gene is TRBV6-1, the J gene TRBJ2-7; 11 positions match TRBD1. Looked up from germline, CDR1 is MNHNS and CDR2 is SASEGT. The trim removed 6 bases at V and 4 bases at J, leaving 8 bases unmatched. This CDR3 is 15 amino acids long. The DNA of the CDR3 is TGTGCCAGCAGCGTGGACAGGGGGCTTCGGTACGAGCAGTACTTC. This gives the protein CASSVDRGLRYEQYF.

This rearrangement joins TRBV6-1 to TRBJ1-2; 9 positions agree with TRBD1. This CDR3 region has 14 residues. CDR1 and CDR2 from the germline V gene are MNHNS and SASEGT. The junction had 5 bases not matched to a gene; V was cut back by 7 bases and J by 2 bases. The CDR3 loop reads CASTGQGRNYGYTF. The DNA of the CDR3 is TGTGCCAGCACTGGACAGGGGAGGAACTATGGCTACACCTTC.

V is TRBV5-1 and J is TRBJ2-5; 7 nucleotides agree with TRBD1. The CDR3 length is 13 residues. V shed 4 bases and J 5 bases; nucleotides not matched to a gene: 5. CDR1 and CDR2 (germline): SGHRS, YFSETQ. CDR3 nucleotides: TGCGCCAGCAGCCGACAGGGATTCGAGACCCAGTACTTC. Translation: CASSRQGFETQYF.

This clone appeared once. The chain employs TRBV5-1 and TRBJ2-3; no reliable D call. The CDR3 has 16 amino acids. CDR1 and CDR2 (germline): SGHRS, YFSETQ. Trimming shortened V by 0 bases and J by 2 bases, and 13 bases separated the two germline ends. CDR3 bases: TGCGCCAGCAGCTTGGACGGCACTTCCTCCACAGATACGCAGTATTTT. Residues: CASSLDGTSSTDTQYF.

The rearrangement joins TRBV27 to TRBJ1-6; tentatively, D is TRBD1 (6 bases). The V and J ends lost 6 bases and 7 bases respectively, with 19 bases between them. This CDR3 region has 16 residues. The germline V gene has CDR1 MNHEY and CDR2 SMNVEV (reference sequence). CDR3 bases: TGTGCCAGCAGCTTCCCTAAGTGGGGGCGAAATTCACCCCTCCACTTT. Translating gives CASSFPKWGRNSPLHF.

The rearrangement links TRBV6-4 to TRBJ1-5; possible D gene TRBD1, 6 bases. Germline assignment: CDR1 MRHNA and CDR2 SNTAGT. The CDR3 has 15 residues. Trimming left V 5 bases short and J 2 bases short, with 13 bases between. The CDR3: CASSRSGGGNQPQHF. CDR3 sequence (DNA): TGTGCCAGCAGTCGGTCCGGGGGCGGCAATCAGCCCCAGCATTTT.

CDR3 nucleotides: TGTGCCAGCAGTGCGGGGGGGGTGAACACTGAAGCTTTCTTT. Translation: CASSAGGVNTEAFF. V and J are TRBV6-4 and TRBJ1-1, with D perhaps TRBD1 (5 bases). Germline V gene lookup returns CDR1 MRHNA and CDR2 SNTAGT. V lost 4 bases and J lost 0, with 9 bases in between. This CDR3 is built from 14 residues.

Here the CDR3 DNA reads TGTGCCAGCAGCTTAGTTCTTGGGACAGGGGACGAGCAGTACTTC. Translated: CASSLVLGTGDEQYF. The V and J genes are TRBV7-9 and TRBJ2-7; 10 bases are shared with TRBD1. The CDR3 has 15 residues. The ends lost 1 base at V and 5 bases at J; junction bases unmatched: 5. Looked up from germline, CDR1 is SEHNR and CDR2 is FQNEAQ (reference sequence).

Here the CDR3 reads CASSSEGAGANVLTF. The CDR3, as DNA: TGTGCCAGTAGCTCCGAAGGGGCCGGGGCCAACGTCCTGACTTTC. The chain carries TRBV19 and TRBJ2-6; TRBD1 is a possible D gene (5 bases). The CDR3 totals 15 residues. Trimming pared 6 bases from V and 4 bases from J, leaving 13 bases between. CDR1 is LNHDA and CDR2 is SQIVND in the germline V gene (reference sequence).

A word on this clone: The junction does not match germline at one end; this may be a read error. V is TRBV7-7 and J is TRBJ2-7, with D hard to call. Germline V gene data show CDR1 as SSHAT and CDR2 as FNYEAQ (reference sequence). This CDR3 spans 13 amino acids. The CDR3 DNA reads as TGTGCTAGCAGCCTTGACGTAACCTACGAGCAGTACTTC. Its translation is CASSLDVTYEQYF.

The rearrangement uses TRBV7-9 and TRBJ1-2; 7 bases match TRBD1. With V trimmed by 4 bases and J by 4 bases, 3 bases remained unmatched. The germline V gene has CDR1 SEHNR and CDR2 FQNEAQ (reference sequence). This CDR3 is built from 13 residues. As DNA, the CDR3 is TGTGCCAGCAGCTCCGGGACAGCCTATGGCTACACCTTC. This codes for CASSSGTAYGYTF.

The V call is TRBV28, the J call TRBJ2-3; possibly TRBD1 for D (5 bases). The length of the CDR3 is 14 residues. Germline loops: CDR1 MDHEN, CDR2 SYDVKM. Trimming took off 3 bases at V and 0 bases at J, with 7 bases between the two ends. CDR3 region: CASSFGASTDTQYF. The CDR3 nucleotides are TGTGCCAGCAGTTTTGGGGCTAGCACAGATACGCAGTATTTT.

This chain uses TRBV27 with TRBJ2-7, with 8 bases matching TRBD2. CDR3 length: 14 residues. Per germline, CDR1 MNHEY and CDR2 SMNVEV (reference sequence). Trimming removed 8 bases from V and 4 bases from J; junction bases left unmatched: 10. The CDR3 coding sequence is TGTGCCAGCCGCCCCCGGACTAGCCCTTACGAGCAGTACTTC. This codes for CASRPRTSPYEQYF.

CDR3 region: CASSSRTGLAGELFF. Written as DNA, the CDR3 is TGTGCCAGCAGCTCGAGGACAGGGCTCGCCGGGGAGCTGTTTTTT. The V call is TRBV7-8, the J call TRBJ2-2; 8 nucleotides agree with TRBD1. Germline V gene lookup returns CDR1 SGHVS and CDR2 FQNEAQ. Trimming at V came to 4 bases and at J to 6 bases, leaving 7 bases not matched to a gene. The CDR3 loop spans 15 amino acids.

J is TRBJ2-7 and V is TRBV9; 7 nucleotides line up with TRBD2. The CDR3 spans 15 residues. The J segment lost 2 bases and the V segment lost 0 bases, leaving 5 bases of the junction unmatched. The germline V gene encodes CDR1 SGDLS and CDR2 YYNGEE. The CDR3 coding sequence is TGTGCCAGCAGCGTAGCTGCGGGGGTGACCTACGAGCAGTACTTC. It is translated as CASSVAAGVTYEQYF.

This sequence joins TRBV4-1 and TRBJ1-1, with 8 bases lining up with TRBD1. V gave up 7 bases and J gave up 2 bases; unmatched junction bases: 15. Germline V gives CDR1 MGHRA, CDR2 YSYEKL. The CDR3 is made up of 17 amino acids. Here the CDR3 reads CASNPLGAGGPNTEAFF. The CDR3 DNA follows: TGCGCCAGCAACCCACTCGGGGCAGGGGGCCCAAACACTGAAGCTTTCTTT.

The gene calls are TRBV6-5 and TRBJ2-7; 7 bases match TRBD1. The CDR3 has 15 residues. Germline CDR1 and CDR2: MNHEY and SVGAGI. V lost 1 base, J lost 6 bases, and 9 bases stayed unmatched. CDR3 sequence reads: CASSYYGQVVGEQYF. DNA of the CDR3: TGTGCCAGCAGTTACTACGGACAGGTCGTTGGCGAGCAGTACTTC.

The chain combines TRBV19 with TRBJ1-6; D gene ambiguous. Germline CDR1 reads LNHDA; CDR2 reads SQIVND (reference sequence). The CDR3 spans 14 residues. Trimming shortened V by 6 bases and J by 3 bases, and 9 bases separated the two germline ends. CDR3 DNA sequence: TGTGCCAGTAGGGAACTACTCTATAATTCACCCCTCCACTTT. This gives the protein CASRELLYNSPLHF.

The chain joins TRBV27 to TRBJ1-6; 7 bases agree with TRBD1. The CDR3 totals 15 residues. The V segment lost 5 bases and the J segment 10 bases; nucleotides outside the gene matches: 11. From germline, CDR1 is MNHEY and CDR2 SMNVEV (reference sequence). The CDR3 spells CASSPDRAGGSPLHF. The CDR3 region has the DNA TGTGCCAGCAGTCCTGACAGGGCGGGAGGGTCACCCCTCCACTTT.

The chain combines TRBV5-1 with TRBJ1-2; the D gene is possibly TRBD1 (5 bases). The germline V gene has CDR1 SGHRS and CDR2 YFSETQ. The V end lost 0 bases, the J end lost 8 bases, and 11 bases lay between the germline ends. The CDR3 is 13 residues long. CDR3 region: CASSLGQGSGYTF. The CDR3 DNA sequence: TGCGCCAGCAGCTTGGGGCAGGGCTCAGGCTACACCTTC.

V is TRBV5-1 and J is TRBJ2-3, with 12 bases matching TRBD2. Germline V gives CDR1 SGHRS, CDR2 YFSETQ. J gave up 2 bases and V 4 bases, and 11 bases lay outside the gene matches. This CDR3 is 18 amino acids long. CDR3: CASSAGRTSGEITDTQYF. CDR3 DNA sequence: TGCGCCAGCAGCGCCGGACGGACTAGCGGGGAAATCACAGATACGCAGTATTTT.

The chain couples TRBV28 to TRBJ2-5; D remains unclear. Germline V gene data show CDR1 as MDHEN and CDR2 as SYDVKM. V gave up 2 bases and J gave up 4 bases, with 11 bases separating them. The CDR3 length is 14 residues. CDR3 loop: CASSLEWLRETQYF. CDR3 coding DNA: TGTGCCAGCAGTTTAGAGTGGCTCCGAGAGACCCAGTACTTC.

The chain is built from TRBV4-2 and TRBJ2-7; 9 positions match TRBD1. In germline, CDR1 is LGHNA, CDR2 YNFKEQ. V trimming: 0 bases; J trimming: 1 base; junction bases outside the gene matches: 4. The CDR3 has 16 amino acids. The CDR3 sequence: CASSQEDRGGSYEQYF. The CDR3, as DNA: TGTGCCAGCAGCCAAGAGGACAGGGGAGGGTCCTACGAGCAGTACTTC.

The V call is TRBV6-6, the J call TRBJ1-2; 11 nucleotides agree with TRBD1. V gave up 0 bases and J gave up 6 bases; unmatched junction bases: 6. The CDR3 totals 16 residues. Per the germline V gene, CDR1 is MNHNY and CDR2 is SVGAGI (reference sequence). The CDR3: CASSYSSDRGQDGYTF. Here the CDR3 DNA reads TGTGCCAGCAGTTACTCTTCGGACAGGGGGCAAGATGGCTACACCTTC.

This clone was seen a single time. J is TRBJ2-7 and V is TRBV2, with 7 bases fitting TRBD1. The V gene end was trimmed by 7 bases and the J gene end by 3 bases; junction bases not matched to a gene: 9. CDR3 length: 14 residues. Germline CDR1 and CDR2: SNHLY and FYNNEI. CDR3 nucleotide sequence: TGTGCCAGCAATACTGACAGGGCAAACTACGAGCAGTACTTC. This codes for CASNTDRANYEQYF.

The V call is TRBV28, the J call TRBJ1-2, with D hard to call. The V and J ends lost 2 bases and 0 bases respectively, with 4 bases between them. The CDR3 is made up of 13 amino acids. Germline V CDR1 and CDR2: MDHEN, SYDVKM. CDR3 DNA: TGTGCCAGCAGTTTAAGTGCTAACTATGGCTACACCTTC. Translating gives CASSLSANYGYTF.